A single count supports the clone carrying this T cell receptor (beta chain). The sample comes from a study of blood T cell repertoires in COVID-19. Assay used: immunoSEQ multiplex PCR; TCRdb lists only in-frame clones, some missing. The sample holds approximately 220,000 clones, more than 85% seen once. Germline V gives CDR1 MNHEY, CDR2 SVGEGT. Between the trimmed V and J ends, which lost 4 bases and 5 bases, there was a span of 13 bases. The CDR3 is made up of 14 amino acids. The J gene is TRBJ2-3, the V gene TRBV6-2 or TRBV6-3; D remains unclear. Sample: peripheral blood. The sequence was collected from a man aged 55 to 69 with acute or convalescent COVID-19. CDR3 sequence (DNA): TGTGCCAGCAGTTGGCCCGCCTCTCAAGATACGCAGTATTTT. It is translated as CASSWPASQDTQYF.